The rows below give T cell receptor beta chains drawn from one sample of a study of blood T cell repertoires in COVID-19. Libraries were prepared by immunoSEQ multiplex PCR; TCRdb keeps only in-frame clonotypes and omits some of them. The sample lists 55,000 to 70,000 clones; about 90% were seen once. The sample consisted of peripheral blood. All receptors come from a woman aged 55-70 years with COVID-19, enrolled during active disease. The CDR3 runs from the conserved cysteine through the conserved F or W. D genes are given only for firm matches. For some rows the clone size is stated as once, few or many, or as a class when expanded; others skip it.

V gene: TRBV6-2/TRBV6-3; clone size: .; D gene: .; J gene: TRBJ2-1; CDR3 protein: CASSYPTGYNEQFF; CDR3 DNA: TGTGCCAGCAGTTACCCTACAGGGTACAATGAGCAGTTCTTC
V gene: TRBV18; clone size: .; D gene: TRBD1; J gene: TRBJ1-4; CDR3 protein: CASSPPGQANEKLFF; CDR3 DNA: TGTGCCAGCTCACCTCCGGGACAGGCGAATGAAAAACTGTTTTTT
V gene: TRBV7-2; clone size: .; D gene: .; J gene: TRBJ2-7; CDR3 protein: CASSLTGTSYEQYF; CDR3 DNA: TGTGCCAGCAGCCTCACCGGGACTTCCTACGAGCAGTACTTC
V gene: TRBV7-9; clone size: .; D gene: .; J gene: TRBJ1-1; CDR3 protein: CASSLAQNTEAFF; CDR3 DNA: TGTGCCAGCAGCTTAGCCCAAAACACTGAAGCTTTCTTT
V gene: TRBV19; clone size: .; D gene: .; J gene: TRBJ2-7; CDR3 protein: CAAGSYEQYF; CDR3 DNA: TGTGCCGCCGGCTCCTACGAGCAGTACTTC
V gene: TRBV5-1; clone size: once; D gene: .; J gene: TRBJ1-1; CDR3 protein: CASSSTAMNTEAFF; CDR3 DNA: TGCGCCAGCAGCTCGACAGCAATGAACACTGAAGCTTTCTTT
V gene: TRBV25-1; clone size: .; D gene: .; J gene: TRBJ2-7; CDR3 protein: CASGHYEQYF; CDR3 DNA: TGTGCCAGCGGCCACTACGAGCAGTACTTC
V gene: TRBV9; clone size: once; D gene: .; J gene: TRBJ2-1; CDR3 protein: CASSVGARGAVGYNEQFF; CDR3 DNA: TGTGCCAGCAGCGTAGGAGCCCGGGGAGCGGTTGGCTACAATGAGCAGTTCTTC
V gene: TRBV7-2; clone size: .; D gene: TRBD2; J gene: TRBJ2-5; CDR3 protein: CASSPMFREGETQYF; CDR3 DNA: TGTGCCAGCAGCCCGATGTTCCGGGAGGGGGAGACCCAGTACTTC
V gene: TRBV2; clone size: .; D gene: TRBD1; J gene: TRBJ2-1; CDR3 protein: CASMETGINEQFF; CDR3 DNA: TGTGCCAGCATGGAGACAGGGATTAATGAGCAGTTCTTC
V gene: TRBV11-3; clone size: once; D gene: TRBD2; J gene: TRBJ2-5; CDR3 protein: CASSSRTSGEETQYF; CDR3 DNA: TGTGCCAGCAGCTCTCGGACTAGCGGGGAAGAGACCCAGTACTTC
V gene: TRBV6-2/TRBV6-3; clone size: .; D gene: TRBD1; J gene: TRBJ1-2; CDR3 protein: CASSPTTGGENYGYTF; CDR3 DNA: TGTGCCAGCAGCCCTACTACAGGGGGTGAGAACTATGGCTACACCTTC
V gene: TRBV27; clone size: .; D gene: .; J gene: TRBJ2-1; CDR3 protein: CASSLGGTYNEQFF; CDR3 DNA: TGTGCCAGCAGTTTGGGAGGAACCTACAATGAGCAGTTCTTC
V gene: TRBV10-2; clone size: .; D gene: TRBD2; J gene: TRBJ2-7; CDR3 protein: CASSSGTSGEEYF; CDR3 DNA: TGCGCCAGCAGCTCTGGGACTAGCGGGGAGGAGTACTTC
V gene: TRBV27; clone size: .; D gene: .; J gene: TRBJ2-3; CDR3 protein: CASSYLGGHSADTQYF; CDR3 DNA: TGTGCCAGCAGTTACCTCGGGGGGCACAGCGCAGATACGCAGTATTTT
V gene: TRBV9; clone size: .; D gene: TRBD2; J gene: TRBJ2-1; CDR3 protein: CASSGLAGATSDREQFF; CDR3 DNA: TGTGCCAGCTCGGGACTAGCGGGAGCTACCTCGGACAGGGAGCAGTTCTTC
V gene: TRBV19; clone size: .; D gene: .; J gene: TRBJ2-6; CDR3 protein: CASTDYPRGANVLTF; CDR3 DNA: TGTGCCAGTACAGACTACCCAAGAGGGGCCAACGTCCTGACTTTC
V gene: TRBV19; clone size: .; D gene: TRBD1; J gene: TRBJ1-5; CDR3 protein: CASSADRGGQPQHF; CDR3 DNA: TGTGCCAGTAGTGCGGACAGGGGAGGTCAGCCCCAGCATTTT
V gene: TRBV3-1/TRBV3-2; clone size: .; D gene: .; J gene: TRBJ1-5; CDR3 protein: CASSQDHTGNQPQHF; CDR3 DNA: TGTGCCAGCAGCCAAGATCATACAGGCAATCAGCCCCAGCATTTT
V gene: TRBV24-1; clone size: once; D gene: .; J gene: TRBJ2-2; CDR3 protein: CATSDLGQGRNTGELFF; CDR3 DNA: TGTGCCACCAGTGATTTAGGGCAGGGGAGGAACACCGGGGAGCTGTTTTTT
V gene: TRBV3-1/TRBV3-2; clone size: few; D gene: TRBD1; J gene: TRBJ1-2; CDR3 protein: CASGPGTGDYGYTF; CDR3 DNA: TGTGCCAGCGGCCCCGGGACAGGGGACTATGGCTACACCTTC
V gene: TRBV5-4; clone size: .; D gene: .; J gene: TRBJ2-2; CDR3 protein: CASSLGLQNTGELFF; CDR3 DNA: TGTGCCAGCAGCTTGGGGTTACAGAACACCGGGGAGCTGTTTTTT
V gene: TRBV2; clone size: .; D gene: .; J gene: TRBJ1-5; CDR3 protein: CASSEREGNQPQHF; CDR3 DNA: TGTGCCAGCAGTGAACGGGAGGGCAATCAGCCCCAGCATTTT
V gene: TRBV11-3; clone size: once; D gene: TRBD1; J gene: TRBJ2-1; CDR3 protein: CASSSGTGGYNEQFF; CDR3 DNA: TGTGCCAGCAGCTCCGGGACAGGGGGATACAATGAGCAGTTCTTC
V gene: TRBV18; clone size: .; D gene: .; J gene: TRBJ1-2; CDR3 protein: CASSPQGYGYTF; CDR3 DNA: TGTGCCAGCTCACCCCAGGGCTATGGCTACACCTTC
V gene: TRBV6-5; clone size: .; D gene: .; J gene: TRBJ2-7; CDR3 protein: CASSSRGLTYEQYF; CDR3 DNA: TGTGCCAGCAGTTCTAGGGGTTTAACCTACGAGCAGTACTTC
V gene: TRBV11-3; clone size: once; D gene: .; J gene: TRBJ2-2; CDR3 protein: CASSLEGLAAGDAGELFF; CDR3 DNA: TGTGCCAGCAGCTTAGAAGGGTTGGCGGCAGGGGATGCCGGGGAGCTGTTTTTT
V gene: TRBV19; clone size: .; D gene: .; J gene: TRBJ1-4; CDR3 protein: CASSTMGPYGEKLFF; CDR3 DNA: TGTGCCAGTAGTACCATGGGGCCTTATGGGGAAAAACTGTTTTTT
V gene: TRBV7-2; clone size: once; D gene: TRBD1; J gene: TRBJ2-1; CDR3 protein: CASSSGQGNEQFF; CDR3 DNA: TGTGCCAGCAGCTCGGGACAGGGCAATGAGCAGTTCTTC
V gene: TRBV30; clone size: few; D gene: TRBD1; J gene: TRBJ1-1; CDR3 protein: CAWSVKGRDRVRKAFF; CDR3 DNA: TGTGCCTGGAGTGTAAAAGGCCGGGACAGGGTAAGAAAAGCTTTCTTT
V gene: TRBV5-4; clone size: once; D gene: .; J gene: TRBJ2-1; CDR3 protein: CASSASIGIRAEQFF; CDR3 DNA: TGTGCCAGCAGCGCCTCAATCGGTATAAGAGCTGAGCAGTTCTTC
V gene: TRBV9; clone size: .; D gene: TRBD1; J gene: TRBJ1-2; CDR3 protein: CASSVNTQQGYGYTF; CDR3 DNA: TGTGCCAGCAGCGTAAATACGCAACAGGGGTATGGCTACACCTTC
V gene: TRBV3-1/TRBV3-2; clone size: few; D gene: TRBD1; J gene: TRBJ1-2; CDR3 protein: CASSQVFSLGGPGYGYTF; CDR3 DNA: TGTGCCAGCAGCCAAGTATTCAGTCTAGGGGGCCCGGGCTATGGCTACACCTTC
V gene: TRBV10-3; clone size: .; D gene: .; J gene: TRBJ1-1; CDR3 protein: CAIRETAEAFF; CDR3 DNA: TGTGCCATCAGAGAGACAGCAGAAGCTTTCTTT
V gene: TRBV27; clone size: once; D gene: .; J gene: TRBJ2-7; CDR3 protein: CASSGSAHNDYEQYF; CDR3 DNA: TGTGCCAGCAGTGGTTCCGCTCACAACGACTACGAGCAGTACTTC
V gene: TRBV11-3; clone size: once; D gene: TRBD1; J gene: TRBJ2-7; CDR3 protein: CASSFPGQGTYEQYF; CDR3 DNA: TGTGCCAGCAGCTTCCCGGGACAGGGGACCTACGAGCAGTACTTC
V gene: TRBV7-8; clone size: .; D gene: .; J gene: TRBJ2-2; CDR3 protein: CASSPYTGELFF; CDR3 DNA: TGTGCCAGCAGCCCTTACACCGGGGAGCTGTTTTTT
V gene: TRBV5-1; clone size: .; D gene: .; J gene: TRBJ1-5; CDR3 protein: CASSLGENNQPQHF; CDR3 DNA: TGCGCCAGCAGCTTGGGGGAGAACAATCAGCCCCAGCATTTT
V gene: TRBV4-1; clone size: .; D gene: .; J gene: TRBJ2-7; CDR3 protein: CASNQQFLTGGEQYF; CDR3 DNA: TGCGCCAGCAACCAACAGTTTCTGACAGGAGGCGAGCAGTACTTC
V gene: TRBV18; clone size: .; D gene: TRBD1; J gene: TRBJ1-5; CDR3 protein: CASSIGATGLDQPQHF; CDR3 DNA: TGTGCCAGCTCGATCGGGGCGACAGGGCTCGATCAGCCCCAGCATTTT
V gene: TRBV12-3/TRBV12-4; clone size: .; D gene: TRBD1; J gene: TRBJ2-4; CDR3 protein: CASTSGGKNIQYF; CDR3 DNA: TGTGCCAGCACTTCAGGGGGTAAAAACATTCAGTACTTC
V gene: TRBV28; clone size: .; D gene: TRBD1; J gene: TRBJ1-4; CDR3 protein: CATGTGDEKLFF; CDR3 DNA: TGTGCCACTGGGACAGGGGATGAAAAACTGTTTTTT
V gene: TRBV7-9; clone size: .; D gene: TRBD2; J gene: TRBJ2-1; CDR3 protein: CASSPLGLAGFYNEQFF; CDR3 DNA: TGTGCCAGCAGCCCCCTAGGACTAGCGGGTTTCTACAATGAGCAGTTCTTC
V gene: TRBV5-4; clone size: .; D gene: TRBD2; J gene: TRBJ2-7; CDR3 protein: CASSLAGIAGITYEQYF; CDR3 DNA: TGTGCCAGCAGCTTGGCCGGAATAGCGGGGATCACCTACGAGCAGTACTTC
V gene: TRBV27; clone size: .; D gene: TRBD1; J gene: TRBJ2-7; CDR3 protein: CASSLSWDRSYEQYF; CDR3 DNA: TGTGCCAGCAGTTTATCCTGGGACAGGTCCTACGAGCAGTACTTC
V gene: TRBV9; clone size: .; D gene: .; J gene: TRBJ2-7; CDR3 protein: CASSVEGSASEQYF; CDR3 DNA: TGTGCCAGCAGCGTAGAGGGGTCGGCTTCCGAGCAGTACTTC